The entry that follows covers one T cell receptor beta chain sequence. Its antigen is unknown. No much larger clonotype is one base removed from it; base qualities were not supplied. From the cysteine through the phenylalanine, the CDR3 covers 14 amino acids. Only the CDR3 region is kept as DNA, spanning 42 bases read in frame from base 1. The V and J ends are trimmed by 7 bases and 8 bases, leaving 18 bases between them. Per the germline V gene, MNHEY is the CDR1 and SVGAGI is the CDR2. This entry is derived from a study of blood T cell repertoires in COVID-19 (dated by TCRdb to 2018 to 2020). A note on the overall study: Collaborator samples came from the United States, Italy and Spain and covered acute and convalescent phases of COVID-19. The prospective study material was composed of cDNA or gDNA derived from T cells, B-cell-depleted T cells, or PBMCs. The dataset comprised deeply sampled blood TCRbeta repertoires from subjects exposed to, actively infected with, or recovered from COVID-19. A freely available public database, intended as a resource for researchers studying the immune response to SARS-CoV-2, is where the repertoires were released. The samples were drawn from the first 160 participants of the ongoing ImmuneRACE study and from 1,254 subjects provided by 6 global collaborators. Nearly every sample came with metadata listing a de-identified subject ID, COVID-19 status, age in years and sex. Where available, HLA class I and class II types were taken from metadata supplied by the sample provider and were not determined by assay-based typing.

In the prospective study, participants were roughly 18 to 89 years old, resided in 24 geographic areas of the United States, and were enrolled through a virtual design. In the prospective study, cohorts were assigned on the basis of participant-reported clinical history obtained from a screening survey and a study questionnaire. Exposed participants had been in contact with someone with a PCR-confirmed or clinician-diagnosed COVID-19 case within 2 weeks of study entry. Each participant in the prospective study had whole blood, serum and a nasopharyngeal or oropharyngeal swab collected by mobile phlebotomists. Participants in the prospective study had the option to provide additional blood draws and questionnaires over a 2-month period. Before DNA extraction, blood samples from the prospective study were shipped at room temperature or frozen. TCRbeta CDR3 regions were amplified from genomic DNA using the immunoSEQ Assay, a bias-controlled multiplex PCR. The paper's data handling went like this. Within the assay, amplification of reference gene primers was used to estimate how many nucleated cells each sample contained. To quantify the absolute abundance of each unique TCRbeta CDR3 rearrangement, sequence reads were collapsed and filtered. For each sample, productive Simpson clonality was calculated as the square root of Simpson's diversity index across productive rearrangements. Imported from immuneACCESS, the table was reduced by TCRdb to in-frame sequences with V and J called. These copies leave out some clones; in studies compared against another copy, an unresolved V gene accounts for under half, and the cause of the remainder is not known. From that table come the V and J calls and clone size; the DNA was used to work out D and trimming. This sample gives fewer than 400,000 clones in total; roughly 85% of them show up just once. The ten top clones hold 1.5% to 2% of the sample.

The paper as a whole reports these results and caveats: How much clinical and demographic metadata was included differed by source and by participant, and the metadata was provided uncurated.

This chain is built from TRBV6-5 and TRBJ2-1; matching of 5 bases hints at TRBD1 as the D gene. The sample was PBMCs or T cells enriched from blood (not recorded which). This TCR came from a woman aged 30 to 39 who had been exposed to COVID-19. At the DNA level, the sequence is TGTGCCAGCACTGGCCAGGGCGCTTGGGATGAGCAGTTCTTC. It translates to CASTGQGAWDEQFF.